This T cell receptor beta chain is from a study of shared clonotypes between healthy human individuals. Study at large: Three plates were used per donor for CD4 naive, three for CD4 memory, two for CD8 naive and one for CD8 memory.

Original processing methods: Junction-only sequences without quality scores were provided by ImmunoSEQ, so filtering was different. TCRdb's table, derived via immunoSEQ multiplex PCR, lists solely in-frame clones and lacks some. That table is the source of V, J and clone size, and D and trimming were worked out from the DNA. Here the sample spans about 2.1 million clones, 93% being singletons. The trim removed 6 bases at V and 3 bases at J, leaving 6 bases unmatched. Germline CDR1 MDHEN, CDR2 SYDVKM. CDR3 length: 14 residues. Selected positively for CCR7 and CD45RO-negative, naive CD8 cells excluded terminally differentiated effector memory CD45RA+ cells.

The sample was naive CD8+ T cells from PBMCs. The clonotype comes from a young man in good health. Some clones in this sample may be carry-over from other donors' samples. V usage is TRBV28 and J usage is TRBJ2-7; 9 bases are shared with TRBD2. The CDR3 DNA reads as TGTGCCAGCAGAAGGGGACTAGCTGACTACGAGCAGTACTTC. Amino acid sequence: CASRRGLADYEQYF. Drawing the rest from reference TRBV28 and TRBJ2-7, the complete variable domain is DVKVTQSSRYLVKRTGEKVFLECVQDMDHENMFWYRQDPGLGLRLIYFSYDVKMKEKGDIPEGYSVSREKKERFSLILESASTNQTSMYLCASRRGLADYEQYFGPGTRLTVT.